A single sample gave rise to the 32 T cell receptor beta chains below, sequenced in a study of blood T cell repertoires in COVID-19. The table came from immunoSEQ multiplex PCR; TCRdb's copy has only in-frame clones and leaves some out. The sample has hundreds of thousands of clones, 87% seen once. Sequencing input: PBMCs or T cells enriched from blood (not recorded which). The receptors were gathered from a woman younger than 35 who had recovered from COVID-19.

The chain employs TRBV28 and TRBJ1-1; D not resolved. The CDR3 has 14 residues. Trimming removed 3 bases at V and 5 bases at J, with 13 bases between. Germline assignment: CDR1 MDHEN and CDR2 SYDVKM. The CDR3 sequence: CASSLLSARTEAFF. The CDR3 nucleotides are TGTGCCAGCAGTTTGCTTAGCGCCAGGACTGAAGCTTTCTTT.

V gene TRBV5-5 combines with J gene TRBJ2-1; 8 bases align to TRBD1. The length of the CDR3 is 15 residues. The J segment lost 4 bases and the V segment lost 1 base, leaving 4 bases of the junction unmatched. The germline CDR1 and CDR2 sequences are SGHKS and YYEKEE (reference sequence). CDR3: CASSLLRQGYNEQFF. As DNA, the CDR3 is TGTGCCAGCAGCTTGCTGAGACAGGGGTACAATGAGCAGTTCTTC.

The V gene is TRBV7-6, the J gene TRBJ2-1, with 8 bases lining up with TRBD2. CDR3 length: 15 amino acids. Germline V lookup: CDR1 SGHVS, CDR2 FNYEAQ. Losses at the gene ends were 4 bases for V and 2 bases for J; bases not matched to a gene: 4. Here the CDR3 DNA reads TGTGCCAGCAGCTCCAGCGGGAGCCCCTACAATGAGCAGTTCTTC. Its protein is CASSSSGSPYNEQFF.

The chain couples TRBV20-1 to TRBJ1-6; tentative D call: TRBD1 (5 bases). The V and J ends lost 3 bases and 9 bases respectively, with 12 bases between them. CDR3 length: 13 amino acids. Looked up from germline, CDR1 is DFQATT and CDR2 is SNEGSKA (reference sequence). CDR3 sequence (DNA): TGCAGTGCTAGTACCCCCGGGGGTTCACCCCTCCACTTT. This translates into CSASTPGGSPLHF.

The chain combines TRBV12-3 or TRBV12-4 with TRBJ1-2, with D possibly TRBD1 on 6 matching bases. The V gene lost 5 bases and the J gene lost 5 bases, with 9 bases spanning the gap. This CDR3 has 12 amino acids. In DNA form, the CDR3 reads TGTGCCAGCAGTGTACAGGGATATGGCTACACCTTC. The encoded protein is CASSVQGYGYTF.

The V call is TRBV7-9, the J call TRBJ1-6; D unclear. CDR3 length equals 12 residues. Trimming left V 4 bases short and J 9 bases short, with 7 bases between. Germline assignment: CDR1 SEHNR and CDR2 FQNEAQ (reference sequence). Here the CDR3 reads CASSSGASPLHF. Here the CDR3 DNA reads TGTGCCAGCAGCTCGGGTGCTTCACCCCTCCACTTT.

In nucleotides, the CDR3 is TGTGCCATTCGATCTTCCACCGGGACTACCAACTACAATGAGCAGTTCTTC. It yields the protein CAIRSSTGTTNYNEQFF. The chain combines TRBV10-3 with TRBJ2-1, with 7 bases fitting TRBD2. Trimming cost V 9 bases and J 3 bases; bases outside gene matches: 17. Germline-derived CDR1 and CDR2 are ENHRY and SYGVKD. This CDR3 is built from 17 residues.

The rearrangement joins TRBV6-5 to TRBJ2-5; 13 bases fit TRBD2. Per germline, CDR1 MNHEY and CDR2 SVGAGI. CDR3 size: 16 residues. The ends lost 0 bases at V and 2 bases at J; junction bases unmatched: 0. CDR3 loop: CASSYSGLAGQETQYF. The CDR3 nucleotides are TGTGCCAGCAGTTACTCGGGACTAGCGGGGCAAGAGACCCAGTACTTC.

The rearrangement links TRBV10-3 to TRBJ1-4, with 9 bases aligning to TRBD1. CDR1 is ENHRY, CDR2 SYGVKD, per germline. V was clipped by 4 bases and J by 5 bases; unmatched bases: 2. This CDR3 is 14 amino acids long. CDR3 sequence reads: CAISGGQGNEKLFF. CDR3 DNA sequence: TGTGCCATCAGTGGAGGACAGGGGAATGAAAAACTGTTTTTT.

The V gene is TRBV20-1, the J gene TRBJ2-7; possible D gene TRBD2, 5 bases. Germline CDR1 and CDR2: DFQATT and SNEGSKA (reference sequence). There are 11 residues in the CDR3. V was pared by 3 bases and J by 7 bases, with 10 bases between. The CDR3 region has the DNA TGCAGTGCTAGGGACTTGCAAGAGCAGTACTTC. Translation: CSARDLQEQYF.

The chain joins TRBV3-1 (or the pseudogene TRBV3-2) to TRBJ2-3; 11 bases line up with TRBD2. From germline, CDR1 is LGHDT and CDR2 YNNKEL (reference sequence). The CDR3 covers 18 residues. V was clipped by 0 bases and J by 4 bases; unmatched bases: 9. CDR3 region: CASSQDHGSGGAPDTQYF. The CDR3 nucleotides are TGTGCCAGCAGCCAAGATCATGGTAGCGGGGGGGCCCCAGATACGCAGTATTTT.

The genes are TRBV12-3 or TRBV12-4 and TRBJ1-2, with TRBD1 identical over 8 bases. Trimming cost V 1 base and J 7 bases; bases outside gene matches: 2. This CDR3 has 13 amino acids. The CDR3 sequence is CASSLGRGLGYTF. The CDR3 DNA reads as TGTGCCAGCAGTTTAGGCAGGGGGCTTGGCTACACCTTC.

The chain joins TRBV7-2 to TRBJ2-5; the match to TRBD2 covers 11 bases. This CDR3 is built from 15 residues. V trimming: 4 bases; J trimming: 4 bases; junction bases outside the gene matches: 5. Per germline, CDR1 SGHTA and CDR2 FQGNSA. The chain's CDR3 is CASSSPLAGGETQYF. In nucleotides, the CDR3 is TGTGCCAGCAGCTCCCCCCTAGCGGGGGGAGAGACCCAGTACTTC.

The chain carries TRBV14 and TRBJ2-5; 8 bases match TRBD2. This CDR3 spans 17 amino acids. The germline V gene encodes CDR1 SGHDN and CDR2 FVKESK. Trimming at V came to 4 bases and at J to 5 bases, leaving 15 bases not matched to a gene. This CDR3 is CASSRTKAGVTYETQYF. CDR3 sequence (DNA): TGTGCCAGCAGCCGGACCAAAGCGGGAGTGACTTATGAGACCCAGTACTTC.

This clone was seen a handful of times. The chain recombines TRBV18 with TRBJ1-5; D perhaps matches TRBD1 (5 bases). From germline, CDR1 is KGHSH and CDR2 LQKENI. The CDR3 covers 13 residues. V lost 9 bases to trimming and J lost 6 bases, with 15 bases between them. The CDR3, as DNA: TGTGCCAGTAGCAGGGATGGAGTTCAGCCCCAGCATTTT. It codes for CASSRDGVQPQHF.

The chain couples TRBV3-1 (or the pseudogene TRBV3-2) to TRBJ2-5, with 8 bases matching TRBD2. The germline gives CDR1 LGHDT, CDR2 YNNKEL (reference sequence). This CDR3 has 17 residues. The V gene end was trimmed by 0 bases and the J gene end by 4 bases; junction bases not matched to a gene: 10. This CDR3 reads CASSQDVGAGVPETQYF. The DNA of the CDR3 is TGTGCCAGCAGCCAAGATGTAGGAGCGGGAGTTCCAGAGACCCAGTACTTC.

By share, this clone counts as medium-sized. The rearrangement uses TRBV7-9 and TRBJ2-7; D gene unclear. Germline V gene sequence: CDR1 SEHNR, CDR2 FQNEAQ (reference sequence). The CDR3 is 13 amino acids. With 1 base removed from V and 3 bases from J, the gap between germline ends came to 7 bases. The CDR3: CASSLVDNYEQYF. For the CDR3, the DNA is TGTGCCAGCAGCTTAGTTGACAACTACGAGCAGTACTTC.

The chain joins TRBV3-1 (or the pseudogene TRBV3-2) to TRBJ1-6, with a tentative D call TRBD1 (6 bases). Trimming cost V 3 bases and J 5 bases, with 8 bases left between them. The germline gives CDR1 LGHDT, CDR2 YNNKEL (reference sequence). The CDR3 loop spans 14 amino acids. The chain's CDR3 is CASSQGGHNSPLHF. The CDR3 DNA is TGTGCCAGCAGCCAGGGGGGGCATAATTCACCCCTCCACTTT.

To note about this clone: Other DNA sequences in the same sample also yield this CDR3. CDR3 protein: CASSWGVQPQHF. The CDR3 nucleotides are TGTGCCAGCAGTTGGGGGGTGCAGCCCCAGCATTTT. V is TRBV12-3 or TRBV12-4 and J is TRBJ1-5, with a tentative D call TRBD1 (5 bases). The CDR3 loop spans 12 amino acids. V shed 4 bases and J shed 7 bases, with 8 bases lying between them.

The rearrangement joins TRBV6-2 or TRBV6-3 to TRBJ1-5, with 7 positions matching TRBD1. The CDR3 length is 17 residues. V shed 6 bases, J shed 4 bases, and the junction held 15 bases outside the gene matches. Germline assignment: CDR1 MNHEY and CDR2 SVGEGT. The chain's CDR3 is CASSITPNRGWNQPQHF. The CDR3 DNA follows: TGTGCCAGCAGCATTACCCCAAACAGGGGTTGGAATCAGCCCCAGCATTTT.

This clone showed up just a few times. V usage is TRBV19 and J usage is TRBJ1-5, with 9 bases that match TRBD1. Trimming took 5 bases from V and 7 from J; bases not matched to a gene: 9. CDR1 LNHDA and CDR2 SQIVND come from the germline V gene (reference sequence). The CDR3 length is 15 residues. CDR3 DNA: TGTGCCAGTAGTGTAGGGACAGGGACGTTACAGCCCCAGCATTTT. Translating it yields CASSVGTGTLQPQHF.

Points on this clone: Relative to the germline gene, one junction end is altered; a read error may explain this. V is TRBV9 and J is TRBJ2-7; D is perhaps TRBD1 (7 bases). From germline, CDR1 is SGDLS and CDR2 YYNGEE. The CDR3 has 15 amino acids. CDR3 bases: TGTGCCAGCAGCGTTGGACAGGCTTGGGGAGGCGAGCGGTACTTC. It encodes CASSVGQAWGGERYF.

The J gene is TRBJ2-2, the V gene TRBV6-5; TRBD2 matches at 9 bases. CDR1 and CDR2 (germline): MNHEY, SVGAGI. CDR3 length equals 16 residues. V lost 0 bases to trimming and J lost 4 bases; unmatched junction nucleotides: 3. The CDR3 loop reads CASSYSAGGGTGELFF. CDR3 bases: TGTGCCAGCAGTTACTCAGCGGGAGGCGGCACCGGGGAGCTGTTTTTT.

The genes are TRBV2 and TRBJ2-1, with a tentative D call TRBD2 (5 bases). There are 13 residues in the CDR3. V lost 7 bases and J 4 bases, leaving 11 bases between the germline ends. The V gene's germline CDR1 is SNHLY and CDR2 FYNNEI. This CDR3 reads CASIKGGYNEQFF. CDR3 nucleotides: TGTGCCAGCATTAAAGGAGGTTACAATGAGCAGTTCTTC. Full variable domain (rest looked up from reference TRBV2 and TRBJ2-1): EPEVTQTPSHQVTQMGQEVILRCVPISNHLYFYWYRQILGQKVEFLVSFYNNEISEKSEIFDDQFSVERPDGSNFTLKIRSTKLEDSAMYFCASIKGGYNEQFFGPGTRLTVL.

The chain carries TRBV4-1 and TRBJ2-2, with 8 nucleotides matching TRBD1. After removal of 1 base from V and 7 bases from J, the junction contained 8 bases not matched to a gene. The CDR3 sequence is 16 residues long. CDR1 and CDR2 from the germline V gene are MGHRA and YSYEKL. The CDR3 is CASSQGTGGTLGELFF. The DNA for the CDR3 is TGCGCCAGCAGCCAAGGAACAGGGGGAACTCTCGGGGAGCTGTTTTTT.

This clone was recorded a few times. The V gene is TRBV30, the J gene TRBJ1-6; D uncertain. The CDR3 loop spans 17 amino acids. Germline V lookup: CDR1 GTSNPN, CDR2 SVGIG (reference sequence). Trimming took off 2 bases at V and 2 bases at J, with 16 bases between the two ends. In nucleotides, the CDR3 is TGTGCCTGGAGTAGCGGTGCAGGACGGACCTATAATTCACCCCTCCACTTT. Protein sequence: CAWSSGAGRTYNSPLHF.

V and J are TRBV28 and TRBJ1-2; no firm D call. Germline V gene sequence: CDR1 MDHEN, CDR2 SYDVKM. The CDR3 sequence is 14 residues long. The V gene lost 4 bases and the J gene lost 3 bases, with 12 bases spanning the gap. The DNA for the CDR3 is TGTGCCAGCAGTTCGGGAGGATCCTACTATGGCTACACCTTC. Its protein product is CASSSGGSYYGYTF.

About this clone: Other DNA variants within this sample encode the same CDR3. The chain has TRBV12-3 or TRBV12-4 and TRBJ1-3; TRBD1 agrees at 7 bases. This CDR3 region has 13 residues. V lost 5 bases, J lost 3 bases, and 1 base stayed unmatched. The CDR3 reads CASSRDSGNTIYF. CDR3 DNA sequence: TGTGCCAGCAGTAGGGACAGTGGAAACACCATATATTTT.

The chain recombines TRBV7-8 with TRBJ2-3; 9 bases agree with TRBD1. This CDR3 comprises 18 residues. The trim removed 1 base at V and 3 bases at J, leaving 11 bases unmatched. The germline V gene encodes CDR1 SGHVS and CDR2 FQNEAQ. The CDR3 nucleotides are TGTGCCAGCAGCTTAGTAATAAGGGAGGACAGGGGTACAGATACGCAGTATTTT. The encoded protein is CASSLVIREDRGTDTQYF.

The chain recombines TRBV7-8 with TRBJ2-5; D gene uncertain. The germline CDR1 and CDR2 sequences are SGHVS and FQNEAQ. Trimming removed 6 bases at V and 2 bases at J, with 10 bases between. This CDR3 spans 13 amino acids. The CDR3 loop reads CASRSQVQETQYF. In nucleotides, the CDR3 is TGTGCCAGCAGGTCTCAGGTACAAGAGACCCAGTACTTC.

CDR3: CASSLEGQARTGANVLTF. CDR3 DNA sequence: TGTGCCAGCAGCTTAGAGGGACAGGCCCGCACTGGGGCCAACGTCCTGACTTTC. The chain has TRBV7-2 and TRBJ2-6, with 8 bases that match TRBD1. V was clipped by 1 base and J by 2 bases; unmatched bases: 7. This CDR3 has 18 residues. The V gene's germline CDR1 is SGHTA and CDR2 FQGNSA.

Notes on this clone: This specimen includes other DNA sequences encoding the same CDR3. The rearrangement links TRBV12-3 or TRBV12-4 to TRBJ1-6; possible D gene TRBD1, 5 bases. The CDR3 has 13 residues. Trimming left V 3 bases short and J 7 bases short, with 7 bases between. CDR3 in amino acids: CASSFGGNSPLHF. The CDR3 region has the DNA TGTGCCAGCAGTTTTGGGGGGAATTCACCCCTCCACTTT.